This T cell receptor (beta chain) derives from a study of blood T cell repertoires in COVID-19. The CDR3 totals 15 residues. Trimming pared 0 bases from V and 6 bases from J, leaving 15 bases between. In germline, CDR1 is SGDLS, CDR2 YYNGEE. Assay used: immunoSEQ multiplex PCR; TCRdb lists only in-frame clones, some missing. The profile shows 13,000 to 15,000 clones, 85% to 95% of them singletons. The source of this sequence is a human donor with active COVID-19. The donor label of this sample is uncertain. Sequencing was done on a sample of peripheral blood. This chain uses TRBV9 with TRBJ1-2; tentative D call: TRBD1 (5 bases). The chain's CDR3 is CASSVGPLWGDGYTF. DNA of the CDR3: TGTGCCAGCAGCGTAGGCCCCCTATGGGGGGATGGCTACACCTTC. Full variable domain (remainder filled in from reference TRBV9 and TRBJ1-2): DSGVTQTPKHLITATGQRVTLRCSPRSGDLSVYWYQQSLDQGLQFLIQYYNGEERAKGNILERFSAQQFPDLHSELNLSSLELGDSALYFCASSVGPLWGDGYTFGSGTRLTVV.